This T cell receptor (beta chain) was captured by sequencing in a study of OX40 agonist ivuxolimab in advanced cancers. Measured with immunoSEQ multiplex PCR; TCRdb has only the in-frame clones, and not every one. Altogether about 73,000 clones are present, around 90% being singletons, with the ten largest covering over 9.5%. In germline, CDR1 is MNHEY, CDR2 SMNVEV (reference sequence). J lost 4 bases, V lost 5 bases, and 4 bases had no gene match. The CDR3 has 16 amino acids. This clone was seen a few times. The sequence was obtained from an adult with an advanced solid tumor such as melanoma, head and neck, liver or kidney cancer. The chain employs TRBV27 and TRBJ2-5; 16 bases are a match to TRBD2. The sequenced sample was CD4+ or CD8+ T cells sorted from blood, obtained in a trial of the OX40 agonist ivuxolimab. The CDR3 DNA is TGTGCCAGCAGTCCCGGGACTAGCGGGGGGGCAGAGACCCAGTACTTC. It translates to CASSPGTSGGAETQYF.